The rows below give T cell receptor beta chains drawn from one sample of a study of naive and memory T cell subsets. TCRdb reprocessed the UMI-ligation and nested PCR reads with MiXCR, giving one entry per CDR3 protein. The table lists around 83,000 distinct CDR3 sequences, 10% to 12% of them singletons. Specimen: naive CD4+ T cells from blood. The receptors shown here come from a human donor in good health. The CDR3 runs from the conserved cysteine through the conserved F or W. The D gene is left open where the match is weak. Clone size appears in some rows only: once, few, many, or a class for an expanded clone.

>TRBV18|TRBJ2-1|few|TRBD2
TGTGCCAGCTCACCACTGAGCGGGGCTACCTACAATGAGCAGTTCTTC
CASSPLSGATYNEQFF
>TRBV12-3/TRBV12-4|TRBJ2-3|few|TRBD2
TGTGCCAGCAGAAAGGGTCCTAGCGGGTGGACAGATACGCAGTATTTT
CASRKGPSGWTDTQYF
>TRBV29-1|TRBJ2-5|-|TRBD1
TGCAGCGCCGGGACAGGGGTCGGAGAGACCCAGTACTTC
CSAGTGVGETQYF
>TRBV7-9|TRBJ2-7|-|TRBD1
TGTGCCAGCAGCGACCCCCGGACAGGGGGTTACGAGCAGTACTTC
CASSDPRTGGYEQYF
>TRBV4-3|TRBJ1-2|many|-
TGCGCCAGCAGCCAACTCGACACCTATGGCTACACCTTC
CASSQLDTYGYTF
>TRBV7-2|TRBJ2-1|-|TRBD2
TGTGCCAGCAGCTCTCGACTAGCGGGAGCTAATGAGCAGTTCTTC
CASSSRLAGANEQFF
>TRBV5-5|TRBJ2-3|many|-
TGTGCCAGCAGCATAGCGGTAGGAGATACGCAGTATTTT
CASSIAVGDTQYF
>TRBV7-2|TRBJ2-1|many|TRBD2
TGTGCCAGCAGCTTATATAGCGGGGATTACAATGAGCAGTTCTTC
CASSLYSGDYNEQFF
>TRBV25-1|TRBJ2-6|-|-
TGTGCCAGCAGTGAACAGGGAGGATCCGGGGCCAACGTCCTGACTTTC
CASSEQGGSGANVLTF
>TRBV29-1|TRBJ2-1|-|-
TGCAGCGTTGTTCCCCGTCCATTTAGCTCCTACAATGAGCAGTTCTTC
CSVVPRPFSSYNEQFF